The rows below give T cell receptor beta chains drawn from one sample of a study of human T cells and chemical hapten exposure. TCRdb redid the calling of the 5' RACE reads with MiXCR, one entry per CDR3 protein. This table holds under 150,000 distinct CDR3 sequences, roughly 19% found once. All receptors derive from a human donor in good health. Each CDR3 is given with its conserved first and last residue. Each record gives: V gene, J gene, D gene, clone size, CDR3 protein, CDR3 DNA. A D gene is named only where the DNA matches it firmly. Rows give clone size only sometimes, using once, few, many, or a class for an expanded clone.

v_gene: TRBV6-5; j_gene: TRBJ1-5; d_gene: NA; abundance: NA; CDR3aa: CASSYTRDGNQPQHF; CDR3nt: TGTGCCAGCAGTTACACCAGGGACGGCAATCAGCCCCAGCATTTT
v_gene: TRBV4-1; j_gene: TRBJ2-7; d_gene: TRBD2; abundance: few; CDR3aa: CASSRVAGAPYEQYF; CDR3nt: TGCGCCAGCAGCCGCGTAGCGGGAGCACCCTACGAGCAGTACTTC
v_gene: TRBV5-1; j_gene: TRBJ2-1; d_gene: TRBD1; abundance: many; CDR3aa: CASSLASGTGFNEQFF; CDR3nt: TGCGCCAGCAGCTTGGCTTCAGGGACAGGGTTTAATGAGCAGTTCTTC
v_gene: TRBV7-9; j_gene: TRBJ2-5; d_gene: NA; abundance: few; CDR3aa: CASSLGGASLSQETQYF; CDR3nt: TGTGCCAGCAGCTTAGGGGGAGCGAGTCTCTCCCAAGAGACCCAGTACTTC
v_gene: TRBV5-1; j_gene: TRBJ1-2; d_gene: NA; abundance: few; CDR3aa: CASSLEGNRPNYGYTF; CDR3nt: TGCGCCAGCAGCTTGGAAGGGAATCGCCCTAACTATGGCTACACCTTC
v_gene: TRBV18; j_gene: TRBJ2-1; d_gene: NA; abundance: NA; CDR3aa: CASSPFEAGYTYNEQFF; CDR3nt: TGTGCCAGCTCACCATTCGAGGCAGGGTACACGTACAATGAGCAGTTCTTC
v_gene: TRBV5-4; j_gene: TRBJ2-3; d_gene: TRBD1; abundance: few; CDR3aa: CASSFEQGRRLDTQYF; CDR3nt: TGTGCCAGCAGCTTCGAACAGGGGCGGAGGTTAGATACGCAGTATTTT
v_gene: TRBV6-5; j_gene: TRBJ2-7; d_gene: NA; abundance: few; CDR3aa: CASSYVFAQGPSEQYF; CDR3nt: TGTGCCAGCAGTTACGTGTTTGCCCAGGGCCCCTCCGAGCAGTACTTC
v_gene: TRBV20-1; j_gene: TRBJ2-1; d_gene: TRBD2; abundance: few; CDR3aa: CSAIAGGSYNEQFF; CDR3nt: TGCAGTGCTATAGCGGGAGGGTCCTACAATGAGCAGTTCTTC
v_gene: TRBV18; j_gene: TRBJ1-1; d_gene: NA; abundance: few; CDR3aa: CASSPVVYTEAFF; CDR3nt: TGTGCCAGCTCACCAGTTGTTTACACTGAAGCTTTCTTT
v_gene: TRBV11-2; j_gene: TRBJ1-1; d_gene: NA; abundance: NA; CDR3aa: CASSLDSGPEAFF; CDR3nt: TGTGCCAGCAGCTTAGACTCGGGACCTGAAGCTTTCTTT
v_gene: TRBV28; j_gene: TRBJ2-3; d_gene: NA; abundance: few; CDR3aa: CASGDLGILSDTQYF; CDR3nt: TGTGCCAGCGGGGACTTGGGGATTTTATCAGATACGCAGTATTTT
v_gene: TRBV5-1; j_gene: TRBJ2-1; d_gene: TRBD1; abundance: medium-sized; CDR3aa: CASRLNLMGDRGSSYNEQFF; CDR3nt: TGCGCCAGCAGATTGAATCTTATGGGGGACAGGGGGTCATCCTACAATGAGCAGTTCTTC
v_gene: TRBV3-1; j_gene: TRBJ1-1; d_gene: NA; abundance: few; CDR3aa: CASSQEGFRRTEAFF; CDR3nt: TGTGCCAGCAGCCAAGAGGGGTTCCGGAGAACTGAAGCTTTCTTT
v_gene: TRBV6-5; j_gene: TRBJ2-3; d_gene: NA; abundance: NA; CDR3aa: CASSYSDTQYF; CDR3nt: TGTGCCAGCAGTTACTCAGATACGCAGTATTTT
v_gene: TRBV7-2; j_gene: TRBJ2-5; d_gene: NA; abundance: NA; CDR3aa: CASSKFGSKETQYF; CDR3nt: TGTGCCAGCAGCAAGTTCGGGAGCAAGGAGACCCAGTACTTC
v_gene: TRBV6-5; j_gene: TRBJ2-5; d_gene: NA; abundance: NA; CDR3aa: CASSYGAQETQYF; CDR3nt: TGTGCCAGCAGTTACGGTGCTCAAGAGACCCAGTACTTC
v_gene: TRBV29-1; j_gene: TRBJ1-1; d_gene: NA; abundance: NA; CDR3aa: CSVEDPGEAFF; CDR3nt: TGCAGCGTTGAAGACCCTGGGGAAGCTTTCTTT
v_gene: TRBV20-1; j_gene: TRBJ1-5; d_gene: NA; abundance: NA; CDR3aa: CSARALSQPQHF; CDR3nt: TGCAGCGCTAGGGCCCTGAGTCAGCCCCAGCATTTT
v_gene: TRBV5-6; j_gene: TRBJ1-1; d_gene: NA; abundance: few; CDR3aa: CASSLTGEAFF; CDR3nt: TGTGCCAGCAGCTTGACGGGAGAAGCTTTCTTT
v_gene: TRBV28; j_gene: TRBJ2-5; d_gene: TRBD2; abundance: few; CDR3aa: CASSRPSGGETQYF; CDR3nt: TGTGCCAGCAGTCGCCCTAGCGGCGGAGAGACCCAGTACTTC
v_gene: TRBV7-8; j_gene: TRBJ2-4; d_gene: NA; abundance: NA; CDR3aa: CASSLERAGQNIQYF; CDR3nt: TGTGCCAGCAGCTTAGAAAGGGCAGGGCAAAACATTCAGTACTTC
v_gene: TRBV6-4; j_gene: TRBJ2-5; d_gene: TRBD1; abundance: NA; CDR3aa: CASRTGTDEETQYF; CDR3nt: TGTGCCAGCAGAACCGGGACAGATGAAGAGACCCAGTACTTC
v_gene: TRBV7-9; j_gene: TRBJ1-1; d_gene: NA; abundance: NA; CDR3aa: CASSLATGRTEAFF; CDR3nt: TGTGCCAGCAGCTTAGCGACAGGACGCACTGAAGCTTTCTTT
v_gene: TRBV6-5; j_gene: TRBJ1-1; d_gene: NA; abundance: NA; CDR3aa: CASSYSWQGRAEAFF; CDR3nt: TGTGCCAGCAGTTACTCTTGGCAGGGAAGGGCTGAAGCTTTCTTT
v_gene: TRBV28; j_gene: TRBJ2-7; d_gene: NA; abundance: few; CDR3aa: CASSPTGGYEQYF; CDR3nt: TGTGCCAGCAGCCCCACCGGTGGCTACGAGCAGTACTTC
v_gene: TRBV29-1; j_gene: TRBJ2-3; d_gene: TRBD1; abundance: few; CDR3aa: CSVEGRGSDTQYF; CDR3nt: TGCAGCGTTGAGGGCAGGGGGTCAGATACGCAGTATTTT